These 2 T cell receptor beta chains share one sample of origin, sequenced in a study of T cell changes during pregnancy in multiple sclerosis (dated 2019 in TCRdb). The protocol used for the library was the immunoSEQ multiplex PCR assay. TCRdb carries this immuneACCESS record with in-frame sequences only. Its versions omit some clonotypes, under half of them owing to an unresolved V gene in the studies checked, with the rest unexplained. For this sample the table gives around 15,000 clones, of which 84% were detected only once. The top ten clones comprise 8% to 10% of the sample. The sample in question was CD8+ T cells from peripheral blood mononuclear cells, obtained in the second trimester of pregnancy. The receptors were sampled from a female donor in good health, enrolled as a control in a pregnancy study.

The gene calls are TRBV5-5 and TRBJ2-2; 9 positions match TRBD1. The CDR3 contains 17 residues. Losses at the gene ends were 4 bases for V and 3 bases for J; bases not matched to a gene: 10. CDR1 and CDR2 (germline): SGHKS, YYEKEE (reference sequence). The CDR3 sequence is CASSGGQGIRYTGELFF. In DNA, the CDR3 is TGTGCCAGCAGCGGGGGACAGGGTATACGCTACACCGGGGAGCTGTTTTTT.

This CDR3 is CASSLVFRDEQFF. The CDR3 DNA is TGTGCCAGCAGCTTAGTATTCCGTGATGAGCAGTTCTTC. The chain recombines TRBV7-9 with TRBJ2-1; D is undetermined. CDR3 length equals 13 residues. The V and J ends lost 1 base and 8 bases respectively, with 9 bases between them. Looked up from germline, CDR1 is SEHNR and CDR2 is FQNEAQ (reference sequence).